These T cell receptor beta chains were read from a single sample in a study of shared clonotypes between healthy human individuals. Sequenced by immunoSEQ multiplex PCR; TCRdb stores in-frame clones only, minus some. The profile shows under 2,500,000 clones, almost 96% of them singletons. Sequenced: naive CD4+ T cells sorted from blood. The receptors stem from a man aged 18-30 years in good health. Each CDR3 is given with its conserved first and last residue. Fields, in order: D gene, clone size, V gene, J gene, CDR3 protein, CDR3 DNA. A D gene is named only where the DNA matches it firmly. The listing skips clone size in some rows; elsewhere it reads once, few, many or a size class.

>NA|NA|TRBV27|TRBJ2-5
CASKAGLQETQYF
TGTGCCAGCAAGGCAGGGCTCCAAGAGACCCAGTACTTC
>NA|NA|TRBV28|TRBJ2-3
CASSPPSTDTQYF
TGTGCCAGCAGTCCTCCTAGCACAGATACGCAGTATTTT
>TRBD2|NA|TRBV27|TRBJ2-3
CASSLLAGGPRRTDTQYF
TGTGCCAGCAGTTTACTAGCGGGGGGGCCGAGGCGGACAGATACGCAGTATTTT
>NA|NA|TRBV19|TRBJ1-4
CASSTFGRGATNEKLFF
TGTGCCAGTAGTACATTCGGACGGGGCGCGACTAATGAAAAACTGTTTTTT
>NA|NA|TRBV28|TRBJ1-4
CASSLREKLFF
TGTGCCAGCAGTTTGCGTGAAAAACTGTTTTTT
>TRBD1|NA|TRBV30|TRBJ2-2
CAWGTANTGELFF
TGTGCCTGGGGGACAGCGAACACCGGGGAGCTGTTTTTT
>TRBD1|NA|TRBV7-2|TRBJ1-1
CASSLAGQGYTEAFF
TGTGCCAGCAGCTTAGCCGGACAGGGTTACACTGAAGCTTTCTTT
>TRBD1|once|TRBV10-3|TRBJ1-3
CASASTGNSGNTIYF
TGTGCCAGCGCCTCGACAGGGAACTCTGGAAACACCATATATTTT
>NA|once|TRBV9|TRBJ2-1
CASSPGIYSYNEQFF
TGTGCCAGCAGCCCTGGAATTTACTCCTACAATGAGCAGTTCTTC
>NA|NA|TRBV2|TRBJ1-1
CASSEARGVTEAFF
TGTGCCAGCAGTGAAGCGCGGGGAGTAACTGAAGCTTTCTTT
>NA|NA|TRBV15|TRBJ1-2
CATSRDRVVGYTF
TGTGCCACCAGCAGAGACAGGGTGGTTGGCTACACCTTC
>NA|NA|TRBV30|TRBJ2-7
CVGASSYEQHF
TGTGTAGGGGCCAGCTCCTACGAGCAGCACTTC
>NA|NA|TRBV27|TRBJ1-4
CASSPPDSGMEKLFF
TGTGCCAGCAGTCCCCCGGACAGCGGAATGGAAAAACTGTTTTTT
>NA|NA|TRBV12-5|TRBJ1-5
CASGLVNRGITLGNQPQHF
TGTGCTAGTGGTTTGGTAAATAGGGGGATTACACTCGGCAATCAGCCCCAGCATTTT
>TRBD1|NA|TRBV6-5|TRBJ2-1
CASGGGQSYNEQFF
TGTGCCAGTGGTGGGGGACAGTCCTACAATGAGCAGTTCTTC
>NA|NA|TRBV15|TRBJ2-7
CATSRGSGDYEQYF
TGTGCCACCAGCAGAGGAAGTGGAGACTACGAGCAGTACTTC
>NA|NA|TRBV7-2|TRBJ2-2
CASSPRPTGELFF
TGTGCCAGCAGCCCAAGGCCCACCGGGGAGCTGTTTTTT
>NA|NA|TRBV6-1|TRBJ1-3
CASGPYSDTGNTIYF
TGTGCCAGCGGACCCTACAGCGATACTGGAAACACCATATATTTT
>NA|NA|TRBV19|TRBJ1-6
CASSIDPGQSHHANSPLHF
TGTGCCAGTAGTATAGACCCAGGACAGTCTCATCACGCCAATTCACCCCTCCACTTT
>NA|NA|TRBV30|TRBJ1-1
CAWTQDWNTEAFF
TGTGCCTGGACCCAGGACTGGAACACTGAAGCTTTCTTT
>NA|NA|TRBV19|TRBJ1-5
CASSIAAGSNQPQHF
TGTGCCAGTAGTATAGCGGCGGGATCCAATCAGCCCCAGCATTTT
>NA|once|TRBV7-2|TRBJ1-3
CASSLGQNTIYF
TGTGCCAGCAGCTTAGGGCAAAACACCATATATTTT
>TRBD1|NA|TRBV7-9|TRBJ2-7
CASSILTGGTSYEQYF
TGTGCCAGCAGCATATTGACAGGGGGCACGAGCTACGAGCAGTACTTC
>NA|NA|TRBV7-9|TRBJ2-6
CASSSSGANVLTF
TGTGCCAGCAGTTCATCTGGGGCCAACGTCCTGACTTTC
>TRBD2|NA|TRBV7-9|TRBJ2-1
CASSLAWTSGNNEQFF
TGTGCCAGCAGCTTAGCGTGGACTAGCGGTAACAATGAGCAGTTCTTC
>NA|NA|TRBV6-1|TRBJ1-3
CASSEALGGTFGNTIYF
TGTGCCAGCAGTGAAGCGCTTGGAGGGACCTTTGGAAACACCATATATTTT
>NA|NA|TRBV10-3|TRBJ2-7
CAISDRESDYEQYF
TGTGCCATCAGTGACAGGGAGAGCGACTACGAGCAGTACTTC
>NA|NA|TRBV30|TRBJ1-1
CAWSGMMGTEAFF
TGTGCCTGGAGTGGAATGATGGGCACTGAAGCTTTCTTT
>NA|NA|TRBV4-1|TRBJ1-4
CASSLLGGEKLFF
TGCGCCAGCAGCCTTCTTGGGGGTGAAAAACTGTTTTTT
>NA|NA|TRBV5-4|TRBJ1-4
CASSLAGFNEKLFF
TGTGCCAGCAGCTTGGCAGGGTTCAATGAAAAACTGTTTTTT
>NA|NA|TRBV10-2|TRBJ1-3
CASSDWGNTIYF
TGCGCCAGCAGTGACTGGGGAAACACCATATATTTT
>NA|NA|TRBV5-4|TRBJ2-2
CASSFKGNTGELFF
TGTGCCAGCAGCTTTAAGGGGAACACCGGGGAGCTGTTTTTT